Listed below are T cell receptor beta chains from one sample, sequenced in a study of regulatory T cells in long-lasting Graves disease. In TCRdb, the multiplex PCR reads were re-called with MiXCR into one record per CDR3 protein. This sample carries hundreds of thousands of distinct CDR3 sequences, approximately 15% of them seen once, and the ten largest clones take 15% to 20%. The sample was also linked to a second study, of T cells in Graves' hyperthyroidism and ophthalmopathy.

The sample in question was peripheral blood mononuclear cells (PBMCs), obtained at new diagnosis, from a patient treated with antithyroid drugs. These receptors all stem from a young woman with Graves disease. Each CDR3 is given with its conserved first and last residue. A D gene is named only where the DNA matches it firmly. Clone size is shown for a subset of rows, as once, few, many or a class of expanded clone.

>TRBJ2-1|-|few|TRBV15
TGTGCCACCCGCGGGGTAGGGCCTTCCTACAATGAGCAGTTCTTC
CATRGVGPSYNEQFF
>TRBJ2-3|-|many|TRBV29-1
TGCAGCGTTGAAAGCCAGACAAGCACAGATACGCAGTATTTT
CSVESQTSTDTQYF
>TRBJ2-1|-|many|TRBV11-2
TGTGCCAGCAGCCCTTACGGGGGAAGCTCCTACAATGAGCAGTTCTTC
CASSPYGGSSYNEQFF
>TRBJ1-1|-|many|TRBV20-1
TGCAGTGCTAGAATACAGGGTCCGACTGAAGCTTTCTTT
CSARIQGPTEAFF
>TRBJ2-7|TRBD1|many|TRBV10-2
TGCGCCAGCAGCTCTGGGACAGGGAGGGACGAGCAGTACTTC
CASSSGTGRDEQYF
>TRBJ2-7|TRBD1|many|TRBV27
TGTGCCAGCAGGTACAGGGGGCAGTGGGAGCAGTACTTC
CASRYRGQWEQYF
>TRBJ1-2|-|many|TRBV7-9
TGTGCCAGCAGCCCGGGACTTAACTATGGCTACACCTTC
CASSPGLNYGYTF
>TRBJ2-7|-|many|TRBV6-2/TRBV6-3
TGTGCCAGCAGCTCCTTGTCCTACGAGCAGTACTTC
CASSSLSYEQYF
>TRBJ2-7|TRBD1|-|TRBV19
TGTGCCAGTAGTTTAGCCGGGACAGTGCCCTACGAGCAGTACTTC
CASSLAGTVPYEQYF
>TRBJ2-5|-|many|TRBV20-1
TGCAGTGCTAGAGGGGGAAGGGCAGAGACCCAGTACTTC
CSARGGRAETQYF
>TRBJ2-3|-|-|TRBV10-3
TGTGCCATCAGTGAGTCGGTTTTTGCGGGGCCCACAGATACGCAGTATTTT
CAISESVFAGPTDTQYF
>TRBJ1-1|-|many|TRBV20-1
TGCAGTGCTCAGGGGTTGGGACCGCTGAACACTGAAGCTTTCTTT
CSAQGLGPLNTEAFF
>TRBJ2-3|-|-|TRBV20-1
TGCAGTGCTAGTGGTAGCTTAGATACGCAGTATTTT
CSASGSLDTQYF
>TRBJ1-4|-|many|TRBV9
TGTGCCAGCAGCTCTACAGGGACCACTAATGAAAAACTGTTTTTT
CASSSTGTTNEKLFF
>TRBJ2-3|-|few|TRBV19
TGTGCCAGTAGTATCGCGGCAGGCACAGATACGCAGTATTTT
CASSIAAGTDTQYF
>TRBJ1-6|-|-|TRBV28
TGTGCCAGCAGTTTAAGCCAGGACGGCTATAATTCACCCCTCCACTTT
CASSLSQDGYNSPLHF
>TRBJ2-1|TRBD1|few|TRBV5-1
TGCGCCAGCAGCCCCACACTCCAGGGGGATGAGCAGTTCTTC
CASSPTLQGDEQFF
>TRBJ1-1|-|many|TRBV27
TGTGCCAGCAGTCCCCAGCAGAACACTGAAGCTTTCTTT
CASSPQQNTEAFF
>TRBJ2-7|TRBD2|many|TRBV29-1
TGCAGCGTTGAGGCTAGCGGGGCCTACGAGCAGTACTTC
CSVEASGAYEQYF
>TRBJ2-7|TRBD1|-|TRBV5-8
TGTGCCAGCAGCCCCCGGGACAGTAATTCCTACGAGCAGTACTTC
CASSPRDSNSYEQYF
>TRBJ1-2|-|-|TRBV20-1
TGCAGTGCTACACCTTTCCCCTTACAGGGTAGTTATGGCTACACCTTC
CSATPFPLQGSYGYTF
>TRBJ2-5|-|-|TRBV2
TGTGCCAGCAGTAATATTTTGGCGGAGACCCAGTACTTC
CASSNILAETQYF
>TRBJ2-7|-|many|TRBV27
TGTGCCAGCAGTTCCTACGTACAGGGCTACGAGCAGTACTTC
CASSSYVQGYEQYF
>TRBJ2-1|-|few|TRBV14
TGTGCCAGCAGCCTCCAGGGGGGCATCGATGAGCAGTTCTTC
CASSLQGGIDEQFF
>TRBJ2-3|-|few|TRBV4-1
TGCGCCAGCAGCCCAGGACGTGTGACGGGACCCCTCACAGATACGCAGTATTTT
CASSPGRVTGPLTDTQYF